The 12 T cell receptor beta chains presented below share a single source sample, sequenced in a study of blood T cell repertoires in COVID-19. TCRdb keeps only in-frame clones here, not all; method: immunoSEQ multiplex PCR. This sample has approximately 160,000 clones, with roughly four fifths found just once. The sequenced material came from peripheral blood. All receptors derive from a human donor in a cohort sampled during active COVID-19.

The chain links TRBV7-6 to TRBJ1-3; 9 bases align to TRBD1. Per the germline V gene, CDR1 is SGHVS and CDR2 is FNYEAQ. The CDR3 spans 18 residues. V dropped 2 bases and J dropped 4; count of bases not matched to a gene: 12. CDR3 sequence (DNA): TGTGCCAGCAGCTTATCCCCACCGACAGGGGGGGGAGGAAACACCATATATTTT. Its translation: CASSLSPPTGGGGNTIYF.

This rearrangement joins TRBV7-9 to TRBJ2-5; 10 bases line up with TRBD1. The CDR3 loop spans 17 amino acids. Germline CDR1 is SEHNR and CDR2 is FQNEAQ (reference sequence). The V gene end was trimmed by 3 bases and the J gene end by 5 bases; junction bases not matched to a gene: 12. CDR3 nucleotide sequence: TGTGCCAGCAGCTTCCCGGTGACAGGGGGCGCTTCCGAGACCCAGTACTTC. It translates to CASSFPVTGGASETQYF.

This chain uses TRBV7-9 with TRBJ1-3; no reliable D call. Germline V gene sequence: CDR1 SEHNR, CDR2 FQNEAQ (reference sequence). V lost 6 bases and J 0 bases, leaving 6 bases between the germline ends. This CDR3 is built from 13 residues. CDR3 sequence (DNA): TGTGCCAGCAGGGCTTCCTCTGGAAACACCATATATTTT. Translation gives CASRASSGNTIYF. Full variable domain (rest looked up from reference TRBV7-9 and TRBJ1-3): DTGVSQNPRHKITKRGQNVTFRCDPISEHNRLYWYRQTLGQGPEFLTYFQNEAQLEKSRLLSDRFSAERPKGSFSTLEIQRTEQGDSAMYLCASRASSGNTIYFGEGSWLTVV.

This clone was seen just once. The V and J genes are TRBV7-2 and TRBJ2-5, with 10 nucleotides matching TRBD2. V lost 5 bases and J lost 5; bases outside the gene matches: 5. CDR1 SGHTA and CDR2 FQGNSA come from the germline V gene. The CDR3 totals 14 residues. The CDR3 sequence: CASSESGGAETQYF. The DNA of the CDR3 is TGTGCCAGCAGCGAGAGCGGGGGGGCTGAGACCCAGTACTTC. The full variable domain, its missing parts supplied by reference TRBV7-2 and TRBJ2-5, is GAGVSQSPSNKVTEKGKDVELRCDPISGHTALYWYRQSLGQGLEFLIYFQGNSAPDKSGLPSDRFSAERTGGSVSTLTIQRTQQEDSAVYLCASSESGGAETQYFGPGTRLLVL.

This sequence joins TRBV10-3 and TRBJ2-1; a possible D gene is TRBD1 (5 bases). Trimming removed 10 bases at V and 2 bases at J, with 15 bases between. Germline loops: CDR1 ENHRY, CDR2 SYGVKD. The CDR3 has 14 residues. The CDR3 nucleotides are TGTGCCACTATACGTGTAGGGGCCTACAATGAGCAGTTCTTC. Translated, it gives CATIRVGAYNEQFF.

This sequence joins TRBV6-1 and TRBJ2-1; D gene uncertain. Between the trimmed V and J ends, which lost 3 bases and 8 bases, there was a span of 11 bases. The CDR3 spans 13 residues. CDR1 and CDR2 (germline): MNHNS, SASEGT. The CDR3 region has the DNA TGTGCCAGCAGTGAGACACCCTCGGATGAGCAGTTCTTC. Translation: CASSETPSDEQFF.

J is TRBJ1-3 and V is TRBV18; a possible D gene is TRBD1 (5 bases). CDR1 KGHSH and CDR2 LQKENI come from the germline V gene. There are 16 residues in the CDR3. Trimming stripped 7 bases from V and 4 bases from J, with 20 bases between. The CDR3 sequence is CASYGSGVGFGNTIYF. CDR3 sequence (DNA): TGTGCCAGCTACGGCTCGGGGGTCGGTTTCGGAAACACCATATATTTT.

The chain has TRBV14 and TRBJ2-5; TRBD2 agrees at 10 bases. The CDR3 runs 14 residues. J was trimmed by 6 bases and V by 4 bases; bases with no gene match: 5. The V gene's germline CDR1 is SGHDN and CDR2 FVKESK. The CDR3, as DNA: TGTGCCAGCAGCCGAAGCGGGGGGGGAAAGACCCAGTACTTC. Its translation: CASSRSGGGKTQYF.

This chain links TRBV28 with TRBJ1-2; 8 nucleotides match TRBD1. CDR1 MDHEN and CDR2 SYDVKM come from the germline V gene. This CDR3 is built from 15 residues. Unmatched junction bases numbered 14, after V lost 10 bases and J lost 4 bases. The CDR3 is CAIQDRGRNPYGYTF. The CDR3 nucleotides read TGTGCCATCCAAGACAGGGGAAGAAACCCCTATGGCTACACCTTC.

The rearrangement uses TRBV4-3 and TRBJ2-1, with D possibly matching TRBD2 (7 bases). The V end was cut by 1 base, the J end by 9 bases, with 13 bases between. Looked up from germline, CDR1 is LGHNA and CDR2 is YSLEER. CDR3 size: 14 residues. Here the CDR3 DNA reads TGCGCCAGCAGCCAAGGGGGGGCGGGAGTTGAGCAGTTCTTC. This translates into CASSQGGAGVEQFF.

V gene TRBV27 combines with J gene TRBJ2-5; the D gene is possibly TRBD2 (5 bases). The CDR3 is 13 amino acids. V shed 6 bases and J shed 7 bases, with 15 bases lying between them. Germline CDR1 and CDR2: MNHEY and SMNVEV (reference sequence). CDR3 region: CASSLDQGGTQYF. The CDR3 coding sequence is TGTGCCAGCAGCCTTGACCAAGGAGGGACCCAGTACTTC.

The chain combines TRBV6-6 with TRBJ2-5; a possible D gene is TRBD1 (6 bases). Per the germline V gene, CDR1 is MNHNY and CDR2 is SVGAGI (reference sequence). The CDR3 has 13 residues. The V and J ends lost 7 bases and 2 bases respectively, with 11 bases between them. CDR3 bases: TGTGCCAGCAAAAGACAGGCACAAGAGACCCAGTACTTC. Amino acid sequence: CASKRQAQETQYF.